This T cell receptor (beta chain) emerged from a study of T-cell reconstitution after alpha-beta-depleted transplantation in children. The germline V gene encodes CDR1 GTSNPN and CDR2 SVGIG (reference sequence). V was clipped by 5 bases and J by 1 base, with 14 bases between them. The CDR3 loop spans 15 amino acids. This clonotype was picked up a small number of times. Molecular barcoding with unique molecular identifiers was used for the TCRbeta library. Using its own MiXCR run on the PCR reads, TCRdb lists one record per CDR3 protein. The repertoire has more than 550,000 distinct CDR3 sequences, about 11% of them found once; the top ten carry less than 5%.

The chain has TRBV30 and TRBJ1-4; tentative D call: TRBD1 (6 bases). The sequenced sample was PBMCs from the stem cell graft donor, obtained from the stem cell graft. This clonotype was obtained from a human donor who donated a stem cell graft to a child with acute myeloid leukemia. CDR3 amino acids: CAWGGLTETNEKLFF. For the CDR3, the DNA is TGTGCCTGGGGGGGGCTGACCGAAACTAATGAAAAACTGTTTTTT.